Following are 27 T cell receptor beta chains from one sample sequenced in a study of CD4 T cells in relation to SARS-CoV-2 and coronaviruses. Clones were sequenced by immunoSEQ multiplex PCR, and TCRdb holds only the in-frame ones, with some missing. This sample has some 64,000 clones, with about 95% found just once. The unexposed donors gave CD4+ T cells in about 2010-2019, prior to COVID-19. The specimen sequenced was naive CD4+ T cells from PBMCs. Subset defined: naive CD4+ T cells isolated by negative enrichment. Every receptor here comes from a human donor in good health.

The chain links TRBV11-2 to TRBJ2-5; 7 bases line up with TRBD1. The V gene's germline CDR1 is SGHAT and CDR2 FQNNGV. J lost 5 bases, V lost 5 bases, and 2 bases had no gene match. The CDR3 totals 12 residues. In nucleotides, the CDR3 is TGTGCCAGCAGCCCGGGACAGGAGACCCAGTACTTC. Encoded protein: CASSPGQETQYF.

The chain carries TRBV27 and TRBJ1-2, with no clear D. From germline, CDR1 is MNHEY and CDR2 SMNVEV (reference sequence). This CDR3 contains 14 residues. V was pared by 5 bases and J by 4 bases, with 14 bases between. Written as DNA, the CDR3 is TGTGCCAGCAGTACCGTCCGGGGAGGCTATGGCTACACCTTC. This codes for CASSTVRGGYGYTF.

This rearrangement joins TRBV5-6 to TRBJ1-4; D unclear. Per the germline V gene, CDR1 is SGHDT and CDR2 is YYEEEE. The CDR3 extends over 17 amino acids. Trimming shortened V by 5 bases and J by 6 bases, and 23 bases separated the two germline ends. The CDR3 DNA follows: TGTGCCAGCAGTCCACCCATCTTTACCCTTCGGGATGAAAAACTGTTTTTT. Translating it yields CASSPPIFTLRDEKLFF.

The CDR3 DNA sequence: TGTGCCAGCAGCGCACTAGGGGGTCTGGATGAGCAGTTCTTC. Amino acids: CASSALGGLDEQFF. V usage is TRBV6-4 and J usage is TRBJ2-1; D perhaps matches TRBD1 (6 bases). Germline V CDR1 and CDR2: MRHNA, SNTAGT. This CDR3 contains 14 residues. Trimming shortened V by 6 bases and J by 8 bases, and 17 bases separated the two germline ends.

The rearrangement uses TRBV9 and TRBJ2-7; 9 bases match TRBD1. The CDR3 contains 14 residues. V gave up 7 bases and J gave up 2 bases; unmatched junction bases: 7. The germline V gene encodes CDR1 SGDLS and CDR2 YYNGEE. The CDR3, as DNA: TGTGCCAGCTCGACCGGGACAGGGACCTACGAGCAGTACTTC. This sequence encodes CASSTGTGTYEQYF.

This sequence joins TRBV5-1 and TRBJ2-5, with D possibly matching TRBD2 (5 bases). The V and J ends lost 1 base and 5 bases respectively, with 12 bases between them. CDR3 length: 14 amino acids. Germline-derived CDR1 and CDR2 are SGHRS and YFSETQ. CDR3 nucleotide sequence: TGCGCCAGCAGCTTGAATAACGGCGGGGAGACCCAGTACTTC. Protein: CASSLNNGGETQYF.

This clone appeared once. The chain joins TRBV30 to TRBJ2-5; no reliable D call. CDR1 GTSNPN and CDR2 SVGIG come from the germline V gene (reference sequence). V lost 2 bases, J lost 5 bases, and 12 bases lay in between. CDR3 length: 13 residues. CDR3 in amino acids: CAWSHGGRETQYF. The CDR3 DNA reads TGTGCCTGGAGTCATGGTGGGCGGGAGACCCAGTACTTC. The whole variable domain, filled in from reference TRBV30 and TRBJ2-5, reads SQTIHQWPATLVQPVGSPLSLECTVEGTSNPNLYWYRQAAGRGLQLLFYSVGIGQISSEVPQNLSASRPQDRQFILSSKKLLLSDSGFYLCAWSHGGRETQYFGPGTRLLVL.

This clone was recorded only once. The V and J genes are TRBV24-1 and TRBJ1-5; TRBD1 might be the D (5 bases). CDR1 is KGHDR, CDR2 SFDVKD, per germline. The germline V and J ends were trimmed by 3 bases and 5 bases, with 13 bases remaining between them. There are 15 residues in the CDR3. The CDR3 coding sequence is TGTGCCACCAGTGATGTGGGACCGACGGATCAGCCCCAGCATTTT. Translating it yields CATSDVGPTDQPQHF.

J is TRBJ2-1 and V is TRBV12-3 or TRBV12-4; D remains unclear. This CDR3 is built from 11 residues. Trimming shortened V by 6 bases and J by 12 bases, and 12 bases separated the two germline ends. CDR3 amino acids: CASRTASAQFF. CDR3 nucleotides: TGTGCCAGCAGAACGGCCTCGGCGCAGTTCTTC.

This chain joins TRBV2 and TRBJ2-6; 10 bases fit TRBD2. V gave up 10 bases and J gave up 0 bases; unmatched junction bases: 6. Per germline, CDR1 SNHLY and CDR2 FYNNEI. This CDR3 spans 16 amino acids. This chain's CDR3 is CATPPSGSSGANVLTF. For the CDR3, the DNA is TGTGCCACCCCGCCTAGCGGGAGCTCTGGGGCCAACGTCCTGACTTTC.

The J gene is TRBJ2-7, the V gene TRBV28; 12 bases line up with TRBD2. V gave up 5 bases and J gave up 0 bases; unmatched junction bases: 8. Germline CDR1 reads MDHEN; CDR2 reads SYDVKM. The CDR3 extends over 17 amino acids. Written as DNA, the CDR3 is TGTGCCAGCAGTCAGGGGACTAGCGGGTCGAGCTCCTACGAGCAGTACTTC. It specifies CASSQGTSGSSSYEQYF.

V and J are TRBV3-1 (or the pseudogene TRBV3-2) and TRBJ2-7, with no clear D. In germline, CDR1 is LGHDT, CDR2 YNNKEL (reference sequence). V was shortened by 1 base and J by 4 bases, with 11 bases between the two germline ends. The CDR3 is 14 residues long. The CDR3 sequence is CASSQVAEEYEQYF. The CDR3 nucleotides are TGTGCCAGCAGCCAAGTTGCGGAAGAATACGAGCAGTACTTC.

CDR3 coding DNA: TGCGCCAGCAGTTCAGGGGGACAGGTTTATGGCTACACCTTC. It is translated as CASSSGGQVYGYTF. V is TRBV5-1 and J is TRBJ1-2; 8 nucleotides match TRBD1. This CDR3 is 14 amino acids long. V lost 5 bases to trimming and J lost 5 bases; unmatched junction nucleotides: 8. Germline V CDR1 and CDR2: SGHRS, YFSETQ.

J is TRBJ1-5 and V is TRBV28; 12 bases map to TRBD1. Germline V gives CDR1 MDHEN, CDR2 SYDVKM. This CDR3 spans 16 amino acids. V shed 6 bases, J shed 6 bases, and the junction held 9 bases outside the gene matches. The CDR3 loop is CASSYAGQGAFQPQHF. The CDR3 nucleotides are TGTGCCAGCAGCTACGCGGGACAGGGGGCGTTTCAGCCCCAGCATTTT.

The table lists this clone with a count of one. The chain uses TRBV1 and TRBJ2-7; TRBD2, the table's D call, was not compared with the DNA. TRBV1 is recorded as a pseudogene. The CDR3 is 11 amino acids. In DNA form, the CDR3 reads TGCACCACCGACCCAGCGGGAGTTCTGTACTTC. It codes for CTTDPAGVLYF.

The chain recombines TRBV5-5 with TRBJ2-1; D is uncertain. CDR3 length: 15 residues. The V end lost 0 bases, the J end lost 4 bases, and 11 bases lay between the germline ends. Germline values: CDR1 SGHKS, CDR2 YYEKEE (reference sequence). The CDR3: CASSLALGNYNEQFF. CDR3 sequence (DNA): TGTGCCAGCAGCTTGGCCTTGGGGAATTACAATGAGCAGTTCTTC.

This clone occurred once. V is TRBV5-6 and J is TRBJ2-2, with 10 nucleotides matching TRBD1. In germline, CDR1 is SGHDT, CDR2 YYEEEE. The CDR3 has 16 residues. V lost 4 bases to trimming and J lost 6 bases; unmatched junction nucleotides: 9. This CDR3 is CASSKTGTGVPGELFF. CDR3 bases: TGTGCCAGCAGCAAAACCGGGACAGGGGTCCCCGGGGAGCTGTTTTTT.

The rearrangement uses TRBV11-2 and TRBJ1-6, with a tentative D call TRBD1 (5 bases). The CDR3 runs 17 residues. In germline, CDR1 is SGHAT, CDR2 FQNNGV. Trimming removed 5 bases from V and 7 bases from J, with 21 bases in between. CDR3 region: CASSHFRVGLENSPLHF. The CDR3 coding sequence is TGTGCCAGCAGCCATTTCCGAGTGGGGCTGGAAAATTCACCCCTCCACTTT.

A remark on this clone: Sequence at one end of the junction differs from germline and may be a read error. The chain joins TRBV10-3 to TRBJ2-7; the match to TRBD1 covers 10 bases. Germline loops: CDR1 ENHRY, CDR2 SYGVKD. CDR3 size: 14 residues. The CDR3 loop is CAITEDRGSHEQYF. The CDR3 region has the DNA TGTGCCATCACTGAGGACAGGGGGTCCCACGAGCAGTACTTC.

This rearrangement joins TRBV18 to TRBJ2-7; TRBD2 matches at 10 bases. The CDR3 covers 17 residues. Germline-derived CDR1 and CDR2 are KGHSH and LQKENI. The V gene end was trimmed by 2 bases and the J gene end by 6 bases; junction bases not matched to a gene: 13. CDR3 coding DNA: TGTGCCAGCTCACCAGGAAAAGGTCTAGCGGGGGCGGTCGAGCAGTACTTC. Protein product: CASSPGKGLAGAVEQYF.

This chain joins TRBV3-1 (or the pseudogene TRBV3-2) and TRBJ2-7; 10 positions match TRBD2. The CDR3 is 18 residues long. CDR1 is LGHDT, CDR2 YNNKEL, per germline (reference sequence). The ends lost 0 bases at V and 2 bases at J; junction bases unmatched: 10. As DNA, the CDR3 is TGTGCCAGCAGCCAAGACAGGGGGCTAGCGGGAGCGGCCTACGAGCAGTACTTC. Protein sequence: CASSQDRGLAGAAYEQYF.

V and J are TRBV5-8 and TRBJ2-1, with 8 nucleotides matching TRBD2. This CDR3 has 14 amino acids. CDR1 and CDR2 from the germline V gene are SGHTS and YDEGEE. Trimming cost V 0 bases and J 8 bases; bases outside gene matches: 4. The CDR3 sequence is CASSLAGTRYEQFF. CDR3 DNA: TGTGCCAGCAGCTTGGCCGGGACTAGATATGAGCAGTTCTTC.

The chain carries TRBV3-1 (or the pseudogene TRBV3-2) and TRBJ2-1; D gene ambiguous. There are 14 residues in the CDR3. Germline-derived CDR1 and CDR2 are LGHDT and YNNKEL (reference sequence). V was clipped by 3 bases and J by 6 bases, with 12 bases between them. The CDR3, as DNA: TGTGCCAGCAGCCAGGAAGTAGCTTCCAATGAGCAGTTCTTC. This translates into CASSQEVASNEQFF.

CDR3 in DNA: TGTGCCAGCAGCCAAGGGACTAGCGGGAACAATGAGCAGTTCTTC. Its translation is CASSQGTSGNNEQFF. The V gene is TRBV14, the J gene TRBJ2-1; 12 bases agree with TRBD2. With 1 base clipped from V and 5 bases from J, the junction kept 0 bases outside the gene matches. CDR3 size: 15 residues. CDR1 and CDR2 from the germline V gene are SGHDN and FVKESK.

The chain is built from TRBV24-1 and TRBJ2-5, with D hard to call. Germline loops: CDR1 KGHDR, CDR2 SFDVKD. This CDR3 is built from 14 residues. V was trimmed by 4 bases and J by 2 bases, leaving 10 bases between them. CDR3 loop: CATSEPMVQETQYF. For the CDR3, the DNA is TGTGCCACCAGTGAGCCGATGGTGCAAGAGACCCAGTACTTC.

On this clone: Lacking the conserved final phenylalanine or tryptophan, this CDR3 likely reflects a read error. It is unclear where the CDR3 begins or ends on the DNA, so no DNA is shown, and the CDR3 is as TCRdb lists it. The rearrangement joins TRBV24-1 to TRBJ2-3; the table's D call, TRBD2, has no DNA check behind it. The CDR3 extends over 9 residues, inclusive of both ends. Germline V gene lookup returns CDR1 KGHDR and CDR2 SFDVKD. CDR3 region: CATSVARTA.

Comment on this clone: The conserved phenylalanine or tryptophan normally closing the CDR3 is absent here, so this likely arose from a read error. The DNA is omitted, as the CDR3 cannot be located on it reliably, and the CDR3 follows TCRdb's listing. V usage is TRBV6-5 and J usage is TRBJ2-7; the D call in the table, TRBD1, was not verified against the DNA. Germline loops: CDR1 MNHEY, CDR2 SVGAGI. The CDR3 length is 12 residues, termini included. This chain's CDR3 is CASSSPGQGEVA.